The source of this T cell receptor beta chain is a study of blood T cell repertoires in COVID-19. Across the study: Acute and convalescent COVID-19 samples came from the United States, Italy and Spain. Nucleic acid was either cDNA or gDNA, and it came from T cells, B-cell-depleted T cells, or PBMCs.

CDR1 and CDR2 (germline): SGHRS, YFSETQ. This CDR3 is 23 amino acids long. V was trimmed by 1 base and J by 2 bases, leaving 35 bases between them. Original analysis: Amplified reference gene primers provided the basis for estimating nucleated cell counts. The assay was immunoSEQ multiplex PCR, and TCRdb's table has in-frame clones only and misses some. V, J and clone size are taken as reported in that table, and D and trimming were inferred from the DNA itself. The sample has roughly 360,000 clones; roughly four fifths are singletons. The TCR sequence derives from a human donor with acute or convalescent COVID-19. The donor label of this sample is uncertain. V and J are TRBV5-1 and TRBJ2-3; tentatively, D is TRBD2 (12 bases). The source material was peripheral blood. The CDR3 protein is CASSLRPGQGVASGRVPTDTQYF. The CDR3 DNA reads TGCGCCAGCAGCTTGAGGCCGGGACAGGGGGTGGCTAGCGGGAGGGTCCCCACAGATACGCAGTATTTT.